Listed below are T cell receptor beta chains from one sample, sequenced in a study of shared clonotypes between healthy human individuals. Libraries were prepared by immunoSEQ multiplex PCR; TCRdb keeps only in-frame clonotypes and omits some of them. The profile shows about 1.4 million clones, over 95% of them singletons. Material: naive CD4+ T cells sorted from blood. The receptors shown here come from a young man in good health. Each CDR3 is given with its conserved first and last residue.

length: 15
V: TRBV7-2
J: TRBJ2-6
CDR3: CASSPQGSGANVLTF

length: 14
V: TRBV2
J: TRBJ2-7
CDR3: CARQLAGAIHEQYF

length: 16
V: TRBV9
J: TRBJ2-5
CDR3: CASSVAVAGARETQYF

length: 15
V: TRBV7-8
J: TRBJ2-1
CDR3: CASSLTLRSHNEQFF

length: 17
V: TRBV29-1
J: TRBJ2-3
CDR3: CSVVGLVGGRLIDTQYF

length: 14
V: TRBV27
J: TRBJ2-2
CDR3: CASTPDANTGELFF

length: 16
V: TRBV7-2
J: TRBJ2-5
CDR3: CASSLNGGDWGETQYF

length: 13
V: TRBV9
J: TRBJ1-1
CDR3: CASGPGAGTEAFF

length: 13
V: TRBV5-8
J: TRBJ2-7
CDR3: CASPRARSYEQYF

length: 16
V: TRBV28
J: TRBJ2-4
CDR3: CASSSDPGLAENIQYF

length: 17
V: TRBV9
J: TRBJ2-6
CDR3: CASSVGPGRSGANVLTF

length: 15
V: TRBV4-1
J: TRBJ2-7
CDR3: CASSQEVRSSYEQYF

length: 14
V: TRBV4-3
J: TRBJ2-1
CDR3: CASSQDYGNNEQFF

length: 16
V: TRBV18
J: TRBJ2-7
CDR3: CASSPLLRQGSYEQYF

length: 14
V: TRBV7-2
J: TRBJ2-3
CDR3: CASSLRPTKDTQYF

length: 15
V: TRBV7-9
J: TRBJ2-1
CDR3: CASSFFSGFGNEQFF

length: 13
V: TRBV11-2
J: TRBJ2-3
CDR3: CASSLDRLDTQYF

length: 12
V: TRBV2
J: TRBJ1-5
CDR3: CASGYTNQPQHF

length: 17
V: TRBV7-2
J: TRBJ2-1
CDR3: CASSPSSGRAYFNEQFF

length: 16
V: TRBV9
J: TRBJ2-2
CDR3: CASSVVAGGNTGELFF

length: 13
V: TRBV6-6
J: TRBJ2-7
CDR3: CASSKTNSYEQYF

length: 12
V: TRBV7-9
J: TRBJ1-1
CDR3: CASSKLYTEAFF

length: 12
V: TRBV5-6
J: TRBJ2-7
CDR3: CASSRTNYEQYF

length: 14
V: TRBV5-1
J: .
CDR3: CASSLADRTYEQYF

length: 17
V: TRBV5-1
J: TRBJ2-5
CDR3: CASSLGAGGPFQETQYF

length: 18
V: TRBV5-4
J: TRBJ2-7
CDR3: CASSLVGSGQKVSYEQYF